These 31 T cell receptor beta chains came from one sample sequenced in a study of post-analysis software for immune sequencing data. Study-wide findings and caveats: There were about five TRBV segments more frequent in patients than controls, and TRBV5-6, TRBV5-1 and TRBV20-1 were among them.

TCR beta cDNA libraries included unique molecular identifiers. TCRdb re-analysed the PCR reads in MiXCR, keeping a single row per CDR3 protein. The table lists 700,000 to 900,000 distinct CDR3 sequences, about 43% of them singletons. Their antigens are not known. The material sequenced was blood. The receptors were sampled from a girl aged 5-17 years with multiple sclerosis.

V is TRBV20-1 and J is TRBJ2-7, with TRBD2 matching 7 bases. The V segment lost 3 bases and the J segment 3 bases; nucleotides outside the gene matches: 11. The CDR3 loop spans 15 amino acids. From germline, CDR1 is DFQATT and CDR2 SNEGSKA (reference sequence). DNA for the CDR3: TGCAGTGCTAGGCGGGAGCGGAGCGTTCACTACGAGCAGTACTTC. It specifies CSARRERSVHYEQYF.

This clonotype was counted a few times. V gene TRBV4-3 combines with J gene TRBJ2-5, with D possibly TRBD2 on 5 matching bases. This CDR3 comprises 13 residues. The V end lost 1 base, the J end lost 11 bases, and 14 bases lay between the germline ends. Looked up from germline, CDR1 is LGHNA and CDR2 is YSLEER. The CDR3: CASSQGRYERQYF. DNA of the CDR3: TGCGCCAGCAGCCAAGGTCGGTATGAGCGGCAGTACTTC.

This chain uses TRBV12-3 or TRBV12-4 with TRBJ2-3, with 11 bases aligning to TRBD2. V lost 7 bases and J lost 2; bases outside the gene matches: 17. The CDR3 contains 19 residues. The CDR3 nucleotides read TGTGCCAGCACCCAACTCTCCTATGGGACTAGCGGCACCACAGATACGCAGTATTTT. Protein product: CASTQLSYGTSGTTDTQYF.

The chain has TRBV18 and TRBJ2-1; unclear D gene. V was shortened by 0 bases and J by 4 bases, with 10 bases between the two germline ends. The CDR3 is made up of 15 amino acids. Germline V CDR1 and CDR2: KGHSH, LQKENI. The DNA for the CDR3 is TGTGCCAGCTCACCACCGAACCCCTCATACAATGAGCAGTTCTTC. Its translation is CASSPPNPSYNEQFF.

V usage is TRBV27 and J usage is TRBJ1-2, with a weak D call TRBD1 (5 bases). The CDR3 has 15 residues. Trimming stripped 8 bases from V and 2 bases from J, with 18 bases between. Germline CDR1 and CDR2: MNHEY and SMNVEV (reference sequence). The DNA for the CDR3 is TGTGCCAGCGCGACCTCCGGGACGGTAAACTATGGCTACACCTTC. Residues: CASATSGTVNYGYTF.

The chain couples TRBV9 to TRBJ2-7; 11 bases align to TRBD2. The V segment lost 0 bases and the J segment 4 bases; nucleotides outside the gene matches: 6. Germline V lookup: CDR1 SGDLS, CDR2 YYNGEE. The CDR3 is 16 amino acids. The CDR3 sequence: CASSVAGTSGLYEQYF. In nucleotides, the CDR3 is TGTGCCAGCAGCGTAGCGGGGACTAGCGGCCTATACGAGCAGTACTTC.

V gene TRBV2 combines with J gene TRBJ2-5, with a possible D match to TRBD2 (6 bases). Germline V gene sequence: CDR1 SNHLY, CDR2 FYNNEI. The CDR3 has 18 amino acids. V was shortened by 6 bases and J by 0 bases, with 23 bases between the two germline ends. This CDR3 reads CASSEPPGATGYQETQYF. Written as DNA, the CDR3 is TGTGCCAGCAGCGAGCCTCCGGGAGCTACTGGGTACCAAGAGACCCAGTACTTC.

This clonotype showed up just a few times. The chain is built from TRBV27 and TRBJ2-3; D perhaps matches TRBD1 (6 bases). With 2 bases removed from V and 0 bases from J, the gap between germline ends came to 9 bases. Germline V gene lookup returns CDR1 MNHEY and CDR2 SMNVEV (reference sequence). The CDR3 loop spans 15 amino acids. The CDR3 region is CASSLSQGSTDTQYF. CDR3 sequence (DNA): TGTGCCAGCAGTTTAAGCCAGGGGAGCACAGATACGCAGTATTTT.

The J gene is TRBJ2-1, the V gene TRBV10-3; 8 bases match TRBD2. This CDR3 region has 15 residues. Germline CDR1 ENHRY, CDR2 SYGVKD. V lost 2 bases and J lost 6; bases outside the gene matches: 6. The CDR3 region is CAISEGAGEGNEQFF. In DNA, the CDR3 is TGTGCCATCAGTGAGGGAGCGGGAGAGGGCAATGAGCAGTTCTTC.

The chain recombines TRBV27 with TRBJ2-5; TRBD2 matches 13 bases. The CDR3 totals 17 residues. Trimming took 6 bases from V and 1 from J; bases not matched to a gene: 8. The germline gives CDR1 MNHEY, CDR2 SMNVEV (reference sequence). This CDR3 reads CASSPLAGGPSQETQYF. The DNA of the CDR3 is TGTGCCAGCAGCCCACTAGCGGGAGGGCCAAGCCAAGAGACCCAGTACTTC.

This chain connects TRBV7-2 to TRBJ2-3, with 10 nucleotides matching TRBD1. Trimming cost V 5 bases and J 5 bases; bases outside gene matches: 10. The CDR3 spans 16 residues. Germline V gives CDR1 SGHTA, CDR2 FQGNSA. CDR3: CASSVAGTGEVDTQYF. For the CDR3, the DNA is TGTGCCAGCAGCGTCGCCGGGACAGGGGAAGTAGATACGCAGTATTTT.

This chain's CDR3 is CSATTGDGDGYTF. Written as DNA, the CDR3 is TGCAGTGCTACGACAGGGGACGGAGATGGCTACACCTTC. The chain links TRBV20-1 to TRBJ1-2, with 8 bases identical to TRBD1. Germline values: CDR1 DFQATT, CDR2 SNEGSKA (reference sequence). V shed 4 bases, J shed 6 bases, and the junction held 7 bases outside the gene matches. The CDR3 runs 13 residues.

Only a few counts were recorded for this clonotype. The chain has TRBV6-6 and TRBJ2-3; 7 positions agree with TRBD1. With V trimmed by 5 bases and J by 3 bases, 11 bases remained unmatched. Looked up from germline, CDR1 is MNHNY and CDR2 is SVGAGI (reference sequence). The length of the CDR3 is 16 residues. The CDR3 DNA is TGTGCCAGCAGTCTCCTGACAGGGCCAGGAACAGATACGCAGTATTTT. Amino acids: CASSLLTGPGTDTQYF.

The V and J genes are TRBV9 and TRBJ2-7, with D possibly being TRBD2 (6 bases). The CDR3 has 15 amino acids. Germline CDR1 reads SGDLS; CDR2 reads YYNGEE. V lost 0 bases and J lost 2, with 12 bases in between. CDR3 sequence (DNA): TGTGCCAGCAGCGTAGGGAGGGGACCGACCTACGAGCAGTACTTC. Amino acid sequence: CASSVGRGPTYEQYF.

V gene TRBV5-5 combines with J gene TRBJ1-1; D remains ambiguous. In germline, CDR1 is SGHKS, CDR2 YYEKEE (reference sequence). This CDR3 contains 12 residues. Trimming stripped 0 bases from V and 4 bases from J, with 4 bases between. The CDR3 DNA reads TGTGCCAGCAGCTTGGGTATCACTGAAGCTTTCTTT. This translates into CASSLGITEAFF.

The chain joins TRBV29-1 to TRBJ2-3; TRBD2 aligns across 8 bases. Germline loops: CDR1 SQVTM, CDR2 ANQGSEA. The CDR3 has 16 residues. J was trimmed by 5 bases and V by 2 bases; bases with no gene match: 12. The DNA of the CDR3 is TGCAGCGTTGAACCCCCCAGCGGGAGAGGGATAGATACGCAGTATTTT. Protein product: CSVEPPSGRGIDTQYF.

The V call is TRBV3-1, the J call TRBJ2-4, with D unclear. Trimming took off 4 bases at V and 0 bases at J, with 10 bases between the two ends. This CDR3 is built from 15 residues. Germline-derived CDR1 and CDR2 are LGHDT and YNNKEL (reference sequence). Written as DNA, the CDR3 is TGTGCCAGCAGCCTCGGGTGGATAGCCAAAAACATTCAGTACTTC. It yields the protein CASSLGWIAKNIQYF.

The V and J genes are TRBV20-1 and TRBJ2-7, with 8 nucleotides matching TRBD2. The CDR3 runs to 14 residues. Trimming at V came to 0 bases and at J to 4 bases, leaving 5 bases not matched to a gene. Germline-derived CDR1 and CDR2 are DFQATT and SNEGSKA (reference sequence). For the CDR3, the DNA is TGCAGTGCTAGAGACGGGACTAGTGTGTACGAGCAGTACTTC. Protein product: CSARDGTSVYEQYF.

The CDR3, as DNA: TGTGCCAGCAGCCTCGATCGGGGGAGTGATTTGCAGTACTTC. Translated, it gives CASSLDRGSDLQYF. This chain joins TRBV4-2 and TRBJ2-7; D might be TRBD2 (6 bases). The CDR3 sequence is 14 residues long. Germline V gene sequence: CDR1 LGHNA, CDR2 YNFKEQ. V shed 4 bases and J shed 9 bases, with 19 bases lying between them.

This sequence joins TRBV11-2 and TRBJ2-5; 8 bases fit TRBD2. The junction had 13 bases not matched to a gene; V was cut back by 5 bases and J by 5 bases. The CDR3 is 16 residues long. Germline assignment: CDR1 SGHAT and CDR2 FQNNGV. The CDR3 region is CASSGGASGSRETQYF. As DNA, the CDR3 is TGTGCCAGCAGCGGGGGGGCTAGCGGGTCTCGTGAGACCCAGTACTTC.

V gene TRBV29-1 combines with J gene TRBJ1-4; 8 positions agree with TRBD1. CDR1 and CDR2 (germline): SQVTM, ANQGSEA. J lost 7 bases, V lost 1 base, and 5 bases had no gene match. The CDR3 length is 14 residues. CDR3 sequence: CSVEGGQEGEKLFF. The CDR3 coding sequence is TGCAGCGTTGAAGGGGGACAGGAGGGTGAAAAACTGTTTTTT.

The chain uses TRBV6-1 and TRBJ1-2; D is unresolved. V lost 6 bases and J 4 bases, leaving 27 bases between the germline ends. From germline, CDR1 is MNHNS and CDR2 SASEGT. CDR3 size: 18 residues. The CDR3 coding sequence is TGTGCCAGCAGCGCCAACCGGGCCAAACCCGGGGTGTCCTATGGCTACACCTTC. Translated, it gives CASSANRAKPGVSYGYTF.

This chain connects TRBV5-1 to TRBJ1-4, with unresolved D. Germline V gene data show CDR1 as SGHRS and CDR2 as YFSETQ. V was clipped by 2 bases and J by 7 bases, with 12 bases between them. This CDR3 region has 14 residues. The CDR3 protein is CASSFGTGSEKLFF. The DNA for the CDR3 is TGCGCCAGCAGCTTCGGCACGGGGAGTGAAAAACTGTTTTTT.

Concerning this clonotype: A much larger clone lies a single base off, so this may be a read error. CDR3 in amino acids: CASSPRLEGPYNEQFF. The CDR3 bases are TGTGCCAGCAGCCCCCGACTAGAGGGGCCTTACAATGAGCAGTTCTTC. The chain carries TRBV7-6 and TRBJ2-1; D possibly corresponds to TRBD2 (6 bases). The CDR3 covers 16 residues. Trimming took off 5 bases at V and 4 bases at J, with 18 bases between the two ends. CDR1 SGHVS and CDR2 FNYEAQ come from the germline V gene.

The chain links TRBV7-9 to TRBJ1-5, with 9 bases aligning to TRBD1. The V gene's germline CDR1 is SEHNR and CDR2 FQNEAQ (reference sequence). CDR3 length: 15 amino acids. V trimming: 5 bases; J trimming: 6 bases; junction bases outside the gene matches: 8. The CDR3 loop is CASSAAGTGSQPQHF. The DNA of the CDR3 is TGTGCCAGCAGCGCAGCCGGGACAGGGAGTCAGCCCCAGCATTTT.

This clonotype turned up a few times. This chain links TRBV28 with TRBJ2-7; 12 bases map to TRBD2. The V gene end was trimmed by 5 bases and the J gene end by 5 bases; junction bases not matched to a gene: 7. Per germline, CDR1 MDHEN and CDR2 SYDVKM. CDR3 length: 15 amino acids. The chain's CDR3 is CASSMRLAGEDEQYF. In DNA form, the CDR3 reads TGTGCCAGCAGTATGCGACTAGCGGGAGAGGACGAGCAGTACTTC. The whole variable domain, filled in from reference TRBV28 and TRBJ2-7, reads DVKVTQSSRYLVKRTGEKVFLECVQDMDHENMFWYRQDPGLGLRLIYFSYDVKMKEKGDIPEGYSVSREKKERFSLILESASTNQTSMYLCASSMRLAGEDEQYFGPGTRLTVT.

In this sample, this clonotype turned up a few times. The chain carries TRBV27 and TRBJ2-7, with D perhaps matching TRBD1 (6 bases). The germline V and J ends were trimmed by 5 bases and 3 bases, with 23 bases remaining between them. Per the germline V gene, CDR1 is MNHEY and CDR2 is SMNVEV (reference sequence). CDR3 size: 17 residues. The DNA of the CDR3 is TGTGCCAGCAGTCCGTTCCCTCTTACAGGGAAGGGCTACGAGCAGTACTTC. Translating gives CASSPFPLTGKGYEQYF.

The rearrangement uses TRBV6-2 or TRBV6-3 and TRBJ2-1; TRBD2 matches at 11 bases. This CDR3 spans 18 amino acids. CDR1 and CDR2 from the germline V gene are MNHEY and SVGEGT. V dropped 5 bases and J dropped 4; count of bases not matched to a gene: 13. This CDR3 is CASSAQRLAGGPYNEQFF. The CDR3 nucleotides read TGTGCCAGCAGTGCACAACGCTTAGCGGGAGGGCCGTACAATGAGCAGTTCTTC.

The rearrangement joins TRBV15 to TRBJ2-3; 7 bases are shared with TRBD2. Germline V gene data show CDR1 as LNHNV and CDR2 as YYDKDF (reference sequence). Trimming took 0 bases from V and 3 from J; bases not matched to a gene: 9. The CDR3 has 17 residues. CDR3 residues: CATSRDQVAGSTDTQYF. In DNA form, the CDR3 reads TGTGCCACCAGCAGAGACCAAGTAGCGGGTAGTACAGATACGCAGTATTTT.

This chain joins TRBV18 and TRBJ2-1, with a weak D call TRBD1 (6 bases). V was cut by 0 bases and J by 7 bases, with 13 bases left in between. Germline CDR1 and CDR2: KGHSH and LQKENI. This CDR3 has 15 amino acids. CDR3: CASSPPRGRQNEQFF. The DNA for the CDR3 is TGTGCCAGCTCACCACCCAGGGGACGACAAAATGAGCAGTTCTTC.

The gene calls are TRBV12-3 or TRBV12-4 and TRBJ2-6; tentatively, D is TRBD2 (5 bases). The V and J ends lost 7 bases and 2 bases respectively, with 12 bases between them. There are 15 residues in the CDR3. CDR3 in amino acids: CASTLGLPGANVLTF. Written as DNA, the CDR3 is TGTGCCAGCACCCTTGGACTCCCTGGGGCCAACGTCCTGACTTTC.